Listed here is a single TCR beta chain. Antigen specificity is unknown. These data come from a study of CD8+ T cells in alopecia areata. Study results and limitations: Clonality in lesional scalp, especially alopecia totalis/universalis, exceeded that of normal scalp. Besides other cells, scalp samples also yield sequences of resident alphabeta T cells from normal skin. With patients, TCR sharing proved less clear than in mice, a difference possibly related to HLA.

PBMCs yielded sorted CD4+ and CD8+ T cells. Extracted RNA was reverse transcribed into cDNA, the sequencing template. The method was immunoSEQ multiplex PCR; TCRdb's version includes in-frame clones alone and lacks a portion of them. Counted here are fewer than 110,000 clones, roughly 50% occurring once; the ten biggest clones make up 8% to 10%. Trimming took off 1 base at V and 7 bases at J, with 13 bases between the two ends. CDR1 is SGHTA and CDR2 is FQGNSA in the germline V gene. The CDR3 consists of 15 residues. The sample taken for sequencing was CD4+ T cells sorted from blood. The chain couples TRBV7-2 to TRBJ2-2; TRBD1 is a possible D gene (6 bases). This sequence was found in a human donor in good health. CDR3 nucleotide sequence: TGTGCCAGCAGCTTAGAACAGGGTGGATACGGGGAGCTGTTTTTT. Protein sequence: CASSLEQGGYGELFF.